This T cell receptor beta chain was identified in a study of blood T cells in healthy people across ages. Sample-barcoded 5' priming and a J-beta primer mix drove a second PCR of about 7 to 11 cycles. TCRdb ran MiXCR on the 5' RACE reads and lists one entry per CDR3 protein. Among over 1,500,000 distinct CDR3 sequences, roughly 50% were seen once, and the ten largest hold approximately 2.1%. V dropped 2 bases and J dropped 8 bases, with 16 bases sitting between them. Per the germline V gene, CDR1 is SGHRS and CDR2 is YFSETQ. The CDR3 covers 14 residues. This clonotype turned up a few times. Its antigen remains unknown. General observations from the study: CMV status of donors was unknown, possibly confounding expanded clonotype changes.

Each donor was a healthy Caucasian individual from Russia, aged 6 to 90. In each sample, at least 6.5 million PBMCs were isolated. The TCR was taken from a woman aged 35 to 49 in good health. Material: blood. V and J are TRBV5-1 and TRBJ1-2, with D perhaps TRBD1 (5 bases). The CDR3 region has the DNA TGCGCCAGCAGCTTAACAGCCGGGACGGGCGGCTACACCTTC. This sequence encodes CASSLTAGTGGYTF.